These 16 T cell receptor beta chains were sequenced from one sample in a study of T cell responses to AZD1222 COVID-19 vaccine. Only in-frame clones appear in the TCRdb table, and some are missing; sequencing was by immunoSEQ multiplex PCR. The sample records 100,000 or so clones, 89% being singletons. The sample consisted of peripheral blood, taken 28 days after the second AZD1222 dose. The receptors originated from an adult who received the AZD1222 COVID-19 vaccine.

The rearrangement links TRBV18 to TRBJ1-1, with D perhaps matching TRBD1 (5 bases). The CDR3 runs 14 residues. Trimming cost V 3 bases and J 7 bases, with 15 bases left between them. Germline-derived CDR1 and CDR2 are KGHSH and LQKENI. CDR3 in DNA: TGTGCCAGCTCACCCGCACGGGGGGTGAATGAAGCTTTCTTT. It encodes CASSPARGVNEAFF.

Written as DNA, the CDR3 is TGCGCCAGCAGCCCCCGGACAGGGGCGGATCAGCCCCAGCATTTT. Translation: CASSPRTGADQPQHF. This chain links TRBV5-1 with TRBJ1-5; TRBD1 matches at 9 bases. The CDR3 sequence is 15 residues long. The ends lost 4 bases at V and 5 bases at J; junction bases unmatched: 7. Germline CDR1 is SGHRS and CDR2 is YFSETQ.

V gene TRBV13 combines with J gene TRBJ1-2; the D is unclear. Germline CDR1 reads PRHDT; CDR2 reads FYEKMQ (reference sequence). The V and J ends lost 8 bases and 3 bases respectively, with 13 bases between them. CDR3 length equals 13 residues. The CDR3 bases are TGTGCCAGCCATCGGTGGTTGGACTATGGCTACACCTTC. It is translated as CASHRWLDYGYTF. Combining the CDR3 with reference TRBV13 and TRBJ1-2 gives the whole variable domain AAGVIQSPRHLIKEKRETATLKCYPIPRHDTVYWYQQGPGQDPQFLISFYEKMQSDKGSIPDRFSAQQFSDYHSELNMSSLELGDSALYFCASHRWLDYGYTFGSGTRLTVV.

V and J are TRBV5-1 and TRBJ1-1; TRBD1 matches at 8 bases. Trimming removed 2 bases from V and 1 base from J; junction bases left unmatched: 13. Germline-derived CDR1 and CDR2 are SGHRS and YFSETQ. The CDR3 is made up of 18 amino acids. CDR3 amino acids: CASSFYYHATGANTEAFF. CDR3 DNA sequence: TGCGCCAGCAGCTTTTATTACCACGCGACAGGGGCGAACACTGAAGCTTTCTTT.

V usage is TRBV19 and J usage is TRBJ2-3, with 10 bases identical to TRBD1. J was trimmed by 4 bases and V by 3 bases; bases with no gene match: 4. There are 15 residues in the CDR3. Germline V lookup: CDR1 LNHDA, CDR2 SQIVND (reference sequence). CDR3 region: CASSIRDRGPDTQYF. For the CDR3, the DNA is TGTGCCAGTAGTATCCGGGACAGGGGTCCAGATACGCAGTATTTT.

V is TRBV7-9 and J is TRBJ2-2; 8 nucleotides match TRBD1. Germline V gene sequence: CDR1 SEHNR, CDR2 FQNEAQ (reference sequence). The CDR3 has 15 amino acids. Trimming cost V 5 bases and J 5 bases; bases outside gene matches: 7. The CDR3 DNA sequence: TGTGCCAGCAGCCCCGCGGGGACAGGTACCGGGGAGCTGTTTTTT. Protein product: CASSPAGTGTGELFF.

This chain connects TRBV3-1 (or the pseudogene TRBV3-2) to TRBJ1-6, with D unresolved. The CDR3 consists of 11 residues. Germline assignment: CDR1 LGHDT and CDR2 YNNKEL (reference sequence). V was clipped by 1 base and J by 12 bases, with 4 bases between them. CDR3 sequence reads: CASSQGGPLHF. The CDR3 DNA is TGTGCCAGCAGCCAAGGGGGACCCCTCCACTTT.

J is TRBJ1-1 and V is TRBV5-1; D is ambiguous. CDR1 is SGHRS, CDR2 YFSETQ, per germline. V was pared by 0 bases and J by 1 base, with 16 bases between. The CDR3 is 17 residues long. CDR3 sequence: CASSLASGMTQNTEAFF. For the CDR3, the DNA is TGCGCCAGCAGCTTGGCATCGGGTATGACCCAGAACACTGAAGCTTTCTTT.

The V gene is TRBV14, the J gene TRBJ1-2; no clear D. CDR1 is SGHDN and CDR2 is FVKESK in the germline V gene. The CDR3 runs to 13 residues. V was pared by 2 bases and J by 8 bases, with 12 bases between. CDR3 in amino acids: CASSQRTREGYTF. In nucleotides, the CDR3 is TGTGCCAGCAGCCAACGGACCCGCGAGGGCTACACCTTC. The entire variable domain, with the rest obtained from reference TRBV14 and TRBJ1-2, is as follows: EAGVTQFPSHSVIEKGQTVTLRCDPISGHDNLYWYRRVMGKEIKFLLHFVKESKQDESGMPNNRFLAERTGGTYSTLKVQPAELEDSGVYFCASSQRTREGYTFGSGTRLTVV.

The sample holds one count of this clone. The CDR3 region is CASSPHPGQGSNEQFF. CDR3 bases: TGTGCCAGCAGCCCGCACCCCGGACAGGGCTCCAATGAGCAGTTCTTC. V usage is TRBV14 and J usage is TRBJ2-1, with 8 bases identical to TRBD1. This CDR3 region has 16 residues. V lost 4 bases and J lost 6; bases outside the gene matches: 11. The germline CDR1 and CDR2 sequences are SGHDN and FVKESK.

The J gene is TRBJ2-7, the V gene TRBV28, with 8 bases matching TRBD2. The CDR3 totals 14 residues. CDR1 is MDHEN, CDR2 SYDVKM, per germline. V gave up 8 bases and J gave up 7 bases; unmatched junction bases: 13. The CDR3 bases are TGTGCCAGCGCGGGGGGTCTCATGTCTCGGGAGCAGTACTTC. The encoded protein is CASAGGLMSREQYF.

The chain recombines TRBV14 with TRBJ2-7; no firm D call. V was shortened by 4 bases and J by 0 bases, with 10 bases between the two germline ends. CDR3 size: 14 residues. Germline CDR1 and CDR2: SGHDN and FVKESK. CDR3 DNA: TGTGCCAGCAGCCGCCGACATACCTCCTACGAGCAGTACTTC. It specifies CASSRRHTSYEQYF.

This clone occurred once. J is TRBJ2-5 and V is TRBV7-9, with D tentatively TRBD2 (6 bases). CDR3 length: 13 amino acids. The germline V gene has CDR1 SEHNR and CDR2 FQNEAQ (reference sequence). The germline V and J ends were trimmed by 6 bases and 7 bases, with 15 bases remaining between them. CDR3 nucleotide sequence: TGTGCCAGCAGTTTAACTAGCATCGGGACCCAGTACTTC. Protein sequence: CASSLTSIGTQYF.

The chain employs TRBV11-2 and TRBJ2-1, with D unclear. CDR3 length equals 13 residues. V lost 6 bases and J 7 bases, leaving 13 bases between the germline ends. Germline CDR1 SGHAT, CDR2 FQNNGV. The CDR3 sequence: CASSSPRRNEQFF. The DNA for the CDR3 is TGTGCCAGCAGTTCCCCGCGGAGAAATGAGCAGTTCTTC.

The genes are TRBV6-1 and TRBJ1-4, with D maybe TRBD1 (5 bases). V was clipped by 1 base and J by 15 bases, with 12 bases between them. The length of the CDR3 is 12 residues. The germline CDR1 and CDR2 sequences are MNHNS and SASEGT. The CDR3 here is CASSEVGGTMFF. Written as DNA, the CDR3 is TGTGCCAGCAGTGAAGTTGGGGGGACTATGTTTTTT.

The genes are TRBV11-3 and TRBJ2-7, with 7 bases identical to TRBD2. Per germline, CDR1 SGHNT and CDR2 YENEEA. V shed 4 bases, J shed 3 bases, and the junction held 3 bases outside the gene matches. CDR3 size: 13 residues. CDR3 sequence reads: CASSSRGGYEQYF. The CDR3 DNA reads TGTGCCAGCAGCTCTCGCGGGGGCTACGAGCAGTACTTC.